Presented here are 10 T cell receptor beta chains from one specimen sequenced in a study of shared clonotypes between healthy human individuals. The table came from immunoSEQ multiplex PCR; TCRdb's copy has only in-frame clones and leaves some out. The profile shows nearly 2 million clones, approximately 95% of them singletons. CD8 cells classed as naive were CD45RO-negative and positively selected for CCR7, excluding terminally differentiated effector memory CD45RA+ cells. What was sequenced was naive CD8+ T cells sorted from blood. These receptors all stem from a man between 18 and 29 years old in good health.

This rearrangement joins TRBV9 to TRBJ2-4, with D possibly being TRBD2 (5 bases). Per the germline V gene, CDR1 is SGDLS and CDR2 is YYNGEE. V was trimmed by 0 bases and J by 0 bases, leaving 19 bases between them. The CDR3 is 19 amino acids. DNA of the CDR3: TGTGCCAGCAGCGTAGACGGAGCGTTTGGAGCGGAAGCCAAAAACATTCAGTACTTC. Residues: CASSVDGAFGAEAKNIQYF.

This sequence joins TRBV7-9 and TRBJ2-5, with a weak D call TRBD1 (5 bases). The CDR3 contains 16 residues. The V end was cut by 1 base, the J end by 2 bases, with 14 bases between. CDR1 is SEHNR and CDR2 is FQNEAQ in the germline V gene (reference sequence). The CDR3 DNA sequence: TGTGCCAGCAGCTTAGTTGAGACAGTGGGACAAGAGACCCAGTACTTC. Its protein is CASSLVETVGQETQYF.

J is TRBJ2-3 and V is TRBV1; the table gives TRBD1 as D, unverified against the DNA. TRBV1 is designated a pseudogene. The CDR3 length is 18 residues. DNA of the CDR3: TGCACCAGCAGCCACCCCACTCCTCTTGACAGGAGCACAGATACGCAGTATTTT. It encodes CTSSHPTPLDRSTDTQYF.

The DNA of the CDR3 is TGTGCCAGTAGTCAGGGTACGGGCACTGAAGCTTTCTTT. This translates into CASSQGTGTEAFF. This chain connects TRBV19 to TRBJ1-1; tentative D call: TRBD1 (5 bases). The length of the CDR3 is 13 residues. CDR1 and CDR2 (germline): LNHDA, SQIVND (reference sequence). V was trimmed by 5 bases and J by 4 bases, leaving 11 bases between them.

The chain joins TRBV14 to TRBJ1-6; D gene uncertain. This CDR3 is 15 amino acids long. Trimming left V 0 bases short and J 1 base short, with 4 bases between. Germline CDR1 and CDR2: SGHDN and FVKESK. CDR3 nucleotide sequence: TGTGCCAGCAGCCAAGAGATATCCTATAATTCACCCCTCCACTTT. Amino acids: CASSQEISYNSPLHF.

V and J are TRBV11-2 and TRBJ1-6, with TRBD1 identical over 9 bases. The V gene end was trimmed by 4 bases and the J gene end by 10 bases; junction bases not matched to a gene: 8. Germline values: CDR1 SGHAT, CDR2 FQNNGV. This CDR3 is 15 amino acids long. CDR3 region: CASSSMDRGVSPLHF. CDR3 sequence (DNA): TGTGCCAGCAGCTCAATGGACAGGGGCGTGTCACCCCTCCACTTT.

This clone was detected once. The chain carries TRBV10-3 and TRBJ2-5; 8 nucleotides match TRBD1. Germline CDR1 is ENHRY and CDR2 is SYGVKD. CDR3 length: 16 residues. V was pared by 6 bases and J by 2 bases, with 11 bases of the junction left unmatched. CDR3 in DNA: TGTGCCATCAGGCCCGGACAGGGCCTGGGGCAAGAGACCCAGTACTTC. Protein product: CAIRPGQGLGQETQYF.

The genes are TRBV6-5 and TRBJ2-3; the D gene is possibly TRBD2 (7 bases). This CDR3 region has 16 residues. The germline V gene has CDR1 MNHEY and CDR2 SVGAGI. Trimming removed 3 bases at V and 0 bases at J, with 13 bases between. CDR3 nucleotides: TGTGCCAGCAGTTATCGGGGGGCCCCTAGCACAGATACGCAGTATTTT. This codes for CASSYRGAPSTDTQYF.

The CDR3 coding sequence is TGTGCCAGCAGTGAATCACGCGCGGGGCTGGCCAAAAACATTCAGTACTTC. As protein: CASSESRAGLAKNIQYF. This chain connects TRBV6-1 to TRBJ2-4; tentative D call: TRBD2 (6 bases). Looked up from germline, CDR1 is MNHNS and CDR2 is SASEGT. The length of the CDR3 is 17 residues. The V end lost 2 bases, the J end lost 1 base, and 15 bases lay between the germline ends.

In regard to this clone: The sample contains more than one DNA sequence encoding this CDR3. The chain employs TRBV13 and TRBJ2-7, with D perhaps matching TRBD2 (5 bases). The CDR3 is made up of 13 amino acids. Germline CDR1 is PRHDT and CDR2 is FYEKMQ (reference sequence). The V end lost 3 bases, the J end lost 0 bases, and 6 bases lay between the germline ends. As DNA, the CDR3 is TGTGCCAGCAGCTTCCGGGACTCCTACGAGCAGTACTTC. It specifies CASSFRDSYEQYF.